These 23 T cell receptor beta chains share one sample of origin, sequenced in a study of blood T cell repertoires in COVID-19. Measured with immunoSEQ multiplex PCR; TCRdb has only the in-frame clones, and not every one. This repertoire shows 70,000 to 95,000 clones, 89% found once; its top ten account for around 2.1%. Sequenced material: peripheral blood. These TCRs come from a man in his forties or fifties with acute or convalescent COVID-19.

This sequence joins TRBV7-2 and TRBJ2-5; D call uncertain. There are 13 residues in the CDR3. Trimming stripped 2 bases from V and 7 bases from J, with 11 bases between. Germline lookup yields CDR1 SGHTA and CDR2 FQGNSA. CDR3 residues: CASSLNRPGTQYF. The DNA for the CDR3 is TGTGCCAGCAGCTTAAACCGGCCGGGGACCCAGTACTTC.

J is TRBJ1-4 and V is TRBV18; D is unclear. Germline V CDR1 and CDR2: KGHSH, LQKENI. With 2 bases removed from V and 4 bases from J, the gap between germline ends came to 11 bases. CDR3 length equals 15 residues. The CDR3 sequence is CASSPFAEVNEKLFF. The CDR3 DNA sequence: TGTGCCAGCTCACCATTTGCGGAGGTTAATGAAAAACTGTTTTTT.

The chain couples TRBV10-3 to TRBJ2-7, with 10 bases that match TRBD1. The CDR3 length is 16 residues. Germline V gene sequence: CDR1 ENHRY, CDR2 SYGVKD. V lost 10 bases to trimming and J lost 0 bases; unmatched junction nucleotides: 12. CDR3 coding DNA: TGTGCCAGCGGGGACAGGGGCAAAGCGGGCTCCTACGAGCAGTACGTC. Its protein product is CASGDRGKAGSYEQYV.

This chain links TRBV4-3 with TRBJ1-2; 7 bases line up with TRBD1. Trimming removed 2 bases from V and 5 bases from J; junction bases left unmatched: 14. This CDR3 is built from 17 residues. Germline V CDR1 and CDR2: LGHNA, YSLEER. CDR3 bases: TGCGCCAGCAGCCAAACCCCCCCGGGACAGCGATCATATGGCTACACCTTC. It encodes CASSQTPPGQRSYGYTF.

The V and J genes are TRBV5-1 and TRBJ2-3; 7 bases are a match to TRBD1. The trim removed 4 bases at V and 6 bases at J, leaving 14 bases unmatched. CDR3 length equals 16 residues. Germline V gene data show CDR1 as SGHRS and CDR2 as YFSETQ. CDR3 bases: TGCGCCAGCAGCCCGAGACAGGGCGCCGATTTGGATACGCAGTATTTT. Translation gives CASSPRQGADLDTQYF. Complete variable domain (other parts from reference TRBV5-1 and TRBJ2-3): KAGVTQTPRYLIKTRGQQVTLSCSPISGHRSVSWYQQTPGQGLQFLFEYFSETQRNKGNFPGRFSGRQFSNSRSEMNVSTLELGDSALYLCASSPRQGADLDTQYFGPGTRLTVL.

The J gene is TRBJ2-3, the V gene TRBV7-3, with a possible D match to TRBD2 (6 bases). V was shortened by 3 bases and J by 2 bases, with 18 bases between the two germline ends. CDR3 size: 17 residues. Germline V gene sequence: CDR1 SGHTA, CDR2 FQGTGA. CDR3 bases: TGTGCCAGCAGCTTGGGAGGCGGGGTCCCCTTCACAGATACGCAGTATTTT. It yields the protein CASSLGGGVPFTDTQYF.

V is TRBV5-6 and J is TRBJ1-2; 12 bases map to TRBD1. CDR1 SGHDT and CDR2 YYEEEE come from the germline V gene. The CDR3 totals 17 residues. The ends lost 4 bases at V and 4 bases at J; junction bases unmatched: 11. CDR3 sequence reads: CASSPSGTGGPGYGYTF. The CDR3 DNA reads as TGTGCCAGCAGCCCCTCAGGGACAGGGGGCCCGGGCTATGGCTACACCTTC.

This rearrangement joins TRBV9 to TRBJ2-6; D gene ambiguous. Trimming cost V 4 bases and J 0 bases, with 14 bases left between them. Per the germline V gene, CDR1 is SGDLS and CDR2 is YYNGEE. There are 17 residues in the CDR3. Here the CDR3 DNA reads TGTGCCAGCAGCCCATCACTCCCCGACTCTGGGGCCAACGTCCTGACTTTC. Protein product: CASSPSLPDSGANVLTF.

The chain uses TRBV5-1 and TRBJ2-2; D unresolved. Trimming removed 3 bases from V and 4 bases from J, with 7 bases in between. Germline V CDR1 and CDR2: SGHRS, YFSETQ. The CDR3 length is 13 residues. CDR3 amino acids: CASSWAGTGELFF. CDR3 coding DNA: TGCGCCAGCAGCTGGGCCGGCACCGGGGAGCTGTTTTTT.

About this clone: Compared with germline, one end of the junction differs, possibly owing to a read error. The chain links TRBV7-2 to TRBJ2-2; TRBD2 agrees at 9 bases. In germline, CDR1 is SGHTA, CDR2 FQGNSA. The CDR3 consists of 15 residues. CDR3 bases: TGTGCCAGCAGCCGTAGCGGGAGTAAAACCGGGAAGCTGTTTTTT. Protein product: CASSRSGSKTGKLFF.

V usage is TRBV10-2 and J usage is TRBJ1-6, with TRBD1 matching over 7 bases. Losses at the gene ends were 5 bases for V and 4 bases for J; bases not matched to a gene: 5. CDR1 WSHSY and CDR2 SAAADI come from the germline V gene. The CDR3 has 15 amino acids. CDR3 coding DNA: TGCGCCAGCAGTACGGACAGGTTTTATAATTCACCCCTCCACTTT. It is translated as CASSTDRFYNSPLHF.

This chain connects TRBV25-1 to TRBJ2-2, with TRBD1 matching 9 bases. The length of the CDR3 is 15 residues. CDR1 and CDR2 from the germline V gene are MGHDK and SYGVNS. V trimming: 5 bases; J trimming: 2 bases; junction bases outside the gene matches: 3. The CDR3 spells CASSTTGGNTGELFF. CDR3 DNA sequence: TGTGCCAGCAGTACTACAGGGGGCAACACCGGGGAGCTGTTTTTT.

The genes are TRBV5-1 and TRBJ1-1; D not resolved. The germline gives CDR1 SGHRS, CDR2 YFSETQ. Trimming pared 2 bases from V and 0 bases from J, leaving 5 bases between. CDR3 length: 13 amino acids. DNA of the CDR3: TGCGCCAGCAGCTTTACAGTGAACACTGAAGCTTTCTTT. It specifies CASSFTVNTEAFF. Supplemented by reference TRBV5-1 and TRBJ1-1, the full variable domain reads KAGVTQTPRYLIKTRGQQVTLSCSPISGHRSVSWYQQTPGQGLQFLFEYFSETQRNKGNFPGRFSGRQFSNSRSEMNVSTLELGDSALYLCASSFTVNTEAFFGQGTRLTVV.

This sequence joins TRBV11-2 and TRBJ2-1, with 11 nucleotides matching TRBD1. Germline lookup yields CDR1 SGHAT and CDR2 FQNNGV. The CDR3 is made up of 14 amino acids. Losses at the gene ends were 5 bases for V and 9 bases for J; bases not matched to a gene: 6. The CDR3 is CASSLRTGGTEQFF. Written as DNA, the CDR3 is TGTGCCAGCAGCCTTCGGACAGGGGGCACTGAGCAGTTCTTC.

The V and J genes are TRBV4-3 and TRBJ2-6; 7 positions agree with TRBD2. The CDR3 is 18 residues long. The trim removed 1 base at V and 2 bases at J, leaving 8 bases unmatched. Germline CDR1 and CDR2: LGHNA and YSLEER. CDR3 sequence (DNA): TGCGCCAGCAGCCAAGCCGCGCGGGGGTTACCTGGGGCCAACGTCCTGACTTTC. Protein product: CASSQAARGLPGANVLTF.

The rearrangement uses TRBV6-5 and TRBJ2-5; D unclear. CDR3 size: 13 residues. The V end was cut by 5 bases, the J end by 4 bases, with 11 bases between. From germline, CDR1 is MNHEY and CDR2 SVGAGI. The CDR3 nucleotides read TGTGCCAGCAGTAGAGCCCTAAGAGAGACCCAGTACTTC. Translation gives CASSRALRETQYF.

The chain links TRBV11-2 to TRBJ1-4; perhaps TRBD1 as D (6 bases). Deletions cut 1 base from V and 5 bases from J, with 20 bases between. Germline V lookup: CDR1 SGHAT, CDR2 FQNNGV. The CDR3 spans 18 residues. The CDR3 spells CASSLGRGRGGANEKLFF. Here the CDR3 DNA reads TGTGCCAGCAGCTTAGGGCGGGGGAGAGGGGGGGCGAATGAAAAACTGTTTTTT. The variable domain in full, with the rest retrieved from reference TRBV11-2 and TRBJ1-4, is EAGVAQSPRYKIIEKRQSVAFWCNPISGHATLYWYQQILGQGPKLLIQFQNNGVVDDSQLPKDRFSAERLKGVDSTLKIQPAKLEDSAVYLCASSLGRGRGGANEKLFFGSGTQLSVL.

J is TRBJ1-6 and V is TRBV18, with 8 bases fitting TRBD1. The CDR3 runs to 20 residues. Germline V lookup: CDR1 KGHSH, CDR2 LQKENI. V lost 6 bases to trimming and J lost 0 bases; unmatched junction nucleotides: 16. This CDR3 reads CASSNGRTGFFSSYNSPLHF. CDR3 in DNA: TGTGCCAGCTCGAACGGCAGGACAGGGTTTTTCAGCTCCTATAATTCACCCCTCCACTTT.

The V call is TRBV7-9, the J call TRBJ2-5, with D possibly TRBD1 on 5 matching bases. The CDR3 consists of 12 residues. CDR1 and CDR2 from the germline V gene are SEHNR and FQNEAQ (reference sequence). V lost 7 bases and J 5 bases, leaving 11 bases between the germline ends. This CDR3 is CASNGRAETQYF. The CDR3 DNA reads as TGTGCCAGCAATGGCAGGGCGGAGACCCAGTACTTC.

The genes are TRBV7-8 and TRBJ1-1, with D maybe TRBD1 (5 bases). The CDR3 spans 15 residues. The germline V and J ends were trimmed by 2 bases and 1 base, with 11 bases remaining between them. Germline V gene sequence: CDR1 SGHVS, CDR2 FQNEAQ. CDR3 sequence reads: CASSLSGQGNTEAFF. In nucleotides, the CDR3 is TGTGCCAGCAGCTTATCAGGGCAGGGGAACACTGAAGCTTTCTTT.

The chain has TRBV12-5 and TRBJ1-2; 9 bases are shared with TRBD1. The germline CDR1 and CDR2 sequences are LGHNT and FRNRAP. This CDR3 contains 16 residues. Trimming at V came to 3 bases and at J to 2 bases, leaving 7 bases not matched to a gene. The DNA for the CDR3 is TGTGCTAGTGGTTTAGGGACAGGGAGAGGAAACTATGGCTACACCTTC. This gives the protein CASGLGTGRGNYGYTF.

The chain carries TRBV4-1 and TRBJ2-7; D might be TRBD2 (5 bases). The germline CDR1 and CDR2 sequences are MGHRA and YSYEKL. The CDR3 spans 15 residues. Trimming pared 0 bases from V and 2 bases from J, leaving 11 bases between. CDR3 nucleotide sequence: TGCGCCAGCAGCCAAGATCCGGCGGGTACCTACGAGCAGTACTTC. Its protein is CASSQDPAGTYEQYF.

V usage is TRBV4-1 and J usage is TRBJ2-2, with D maybe TRBD1 (6 bases). This CDR3 is built from 19 residues. V was clipped by 4 bases and J by 4 bases, with 25 bases between them. CDR1 is MGHRA, CDR2 YSYEKL, per germline. CDR3 DNA sequence: TGCGCCAGCAGCCCCGAAGCTGTCCACTCCGGGACACTCACCGGGGAGCTGTTTTTT. Translating gives CASSPEAVHSGTLTGELFF.